This T cell receptor beta chain was captured in a study of T cells after somatic rescue of genetic block. The CDR3 runs to 15 residues. V lost 7 bases and J 1 base, leaving 18 bases between the germline ends. The germline V gene has CDR1 SQVTM and CDR2 ANQGSEA. Profiled with immunoSEQ multiplex PCR; TCRdb holds only in-frame clones, not every one. The sample records more than 7,500 clones, 74% being singletons. The rearrangement joins TRBV29-1 to TRBJ2-3, with D perhaps TRBD1 or TRBD2 (6 bases each). This clonotype was sampled from a boy aged 5-17 years. Sequences were obtained from peripheral blood mononuclear cells (PBMCs). The CDR3: CSASGGLGGTDTQYF. The CDR3 DNA is TGCAGCGCCTCTGGGGGGCTGGGGGGCACAGATACGCAGTATTTT.